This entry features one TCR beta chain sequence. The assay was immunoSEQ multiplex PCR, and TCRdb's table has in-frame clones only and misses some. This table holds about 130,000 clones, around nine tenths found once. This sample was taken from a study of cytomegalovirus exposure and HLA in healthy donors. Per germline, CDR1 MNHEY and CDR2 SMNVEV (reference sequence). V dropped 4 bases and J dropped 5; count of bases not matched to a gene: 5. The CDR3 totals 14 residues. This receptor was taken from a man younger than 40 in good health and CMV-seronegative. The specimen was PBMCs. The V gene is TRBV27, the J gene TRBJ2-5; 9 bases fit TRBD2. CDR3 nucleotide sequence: TGTGCCAGCAGTTCCGGGACTAGCTGGGAGACCCAGTACTTC. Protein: CASSSGTSWETQYF.